This entry describes one T cell receptor beta chain. Its matching antigen is unknown. This sample was included in a study of beta chain features in type 1 diabetes. The authors reverse transcribed all of the isolated RNA, so sequencing captured expressed TCRB transcripts. Reads from naive, central memory and regulatory T cell samples averaged about 3.57 million. Using immunoSEQ multiplex PCR, the repertoire was profiled, and TCRdb retains in-frame clones only, with some absent. The data contain 600,000 to 650,000 clones, about a sixth of them singletons. Study results and caveats: More deletions and fewer insertions at VDJ junctions were found in patients with type 1 diabetes.

This TCR was sampled from a man between 18 and 35 years old in good health. Sequenced material: naive CD4+ T cells from blood.

CDR3 coding DNA: TGCGCCAGCAGCTTGGGTACTGAAGCTTTCTTT. Amino acids: CASSLGTEAFF. The chain has TRBV5-1 and TRBJ1-1, with D unclear. CDR1 and CDR2 (germline): SGHRS, YFSETQ. The ends were cut back, 0 bases at V and 5 bases at J, with 2 bases in the middle. This CDR3 comprises 11 residues.